Presented here are 8 T cell receptor beta chains from one specimen sequenced in a study of T cells and copy number aberrations in small-cell lung cancer. The data were produced by immunoSEQ multiplex PCR, yet TCRdb's version contains in-frame clones alone and is incomplete. The table lists 7,500 to 10,000 clones, approximately 79% of them singletons. The material sequenced was normal tissue next to the tumor. The receptors stem from a man aged 55 to 70 with small cell lung cancer.

This clone was seen only a few times. V usage is TRBV6-1 and J usage is TRBJ1-1, with TRBD1 matching over 8 bases. The CDR3 has 13 residues. Germline loops: CDR1 MNHNS, CDR2 SASEGT. The V gene end was trimmed by 3 bases and the J gene end by 3 bases; junction bases not matched to a gene: 0. The CDR3 DNA sequence: TGTGCCAGCAGTGACAGGGGGCACACTGAAGCTTTCTTT. Protein product: CASSDRGHTEAFF.

J is TRBJ1-1 and V is TRBV7-9; 7 bases map to TRBD1. Germline assignment: CDR1 SEHNR and CDR2 FQNEAQ (reference sequence). This CDR3 has 13 amino acids. V gave up 5 bases and J gave up 1 base; unmatched junction bases: 1. The CDR3 spells CASSRQGNTEAFF. In DNA, the CDR3 is TGTGCCAGCAGCCGACAGGGGAACACTGAAGCTTTCTTT.

V is TRBV6-4 and J is TRBJ1-1; D not resolved. CDR3 length: 15 residues. Germline CDR1 MRHNA, CDR2 SNTAGT. Trimming removed 3 bases at V and 0 bases at J, with 11 bases between. CDR3 DNA sequence: TGTGCCAGCAGTGAAAGGGCAGAAATGAACACTGAAGCTTTCTTT. Its protein product is CASSERAEMNTEAFF.

In regard to this clone: Other DNA sequences in this sample translate to the same CDR3. The chain joins TRBV28 to TRBJ1-2; 7 nucleotides align to TRBD1. The CDR3 totals 14 residues. The trim removed 7 bases at V and 8 bases at J, leaving 13 bases unmatched. From germline, CDR1 is MDHEN and CDR2 SYDVKM. The CDR3 loop is CASTLRGPQRGYTF. The CDR3 DNA follows: TGTGCCAGCACCTTGAGGGGGCCCCAAAGAGGCTACACCTTC.

This clone was detected only a few times. The chain carries TRBV27 and TRBJ1-5; D is ambiguous. V was pared by 4 bases and J by 6 bases, with 10 bases between. CDR1 MNHEY and CDR2 SMNVEV come from the germline V gene (reference sequence). This CDR3 is built from 13 residues. CDR3 sequence reads: CASSSSVGQPQHF. CDR3 DNA sequence: TGTGCCAGCAGTTCATCGGTCGGTCAGCCCCAGCATTTT.

Comment on this clone: At one boundary the junction diverges from the germline segment, which might be a read error. In the same sample, other DNA sequences code for this CDR3. The chain uses TRBV28 and TRBJ2-7, with D perhaps matching TRBD1 (5 bases). Germline V gives CDR1 MDHEN, CDR2 SYDVKM. The CDR3 extends over 14 amino acids. The CDR3 DNA reads as TGTGCCAGCAGTCCATCTAGGGGAACCTACGAACAGTACTTC. Residues: CASSPSRGTYEQYF.

The genes are TRBV6-1 and TRBJ2-6; maybe TRBD2 (5 bases). V lost 1 base, J lost 2 bases, and 9 bases lay in between. CDR3 length: 16 amino acids. Germline CDR1 is MNHNS and CDR2 is SASEGT. The CDR3 spells CASSEDEGTGANVLTF. The CDR3 coding sequence is TGTGCCAGCAGTGAAGATGAGGGAACTGGGGCCAACGTCCTGACTTTC.

This clone appeared a single time. The CDR3 coding sequence is TGTGCCAGCAGATCAGCGGGAGGGGAACCCGGGGAGGAGACCCAGTACTTC. This gives the protein CASRSAGGEPGEETQYF. This rearrangement joins TRBV28 to TRBJ2-5; the match to TRBD2 covers 10 bases. J gave up 5 bases and V 6 bases, and 15 bases lay outside the gene matches. This CDR3 is built from 17 residues. Germline V CDR1 and CDR2: MDHEN, SYDVKM.